This T cell receptor beta chain was identified during a study of read filtering for tumor transcriptome and immune sequencing. Molecular barcoded adaptors covering alpha/delta and beta/gamma chains were used on 400 to 450 ng RNA. From the reads, TCRdb called clonotypes with MiXCR, one entry per CDR3 protein. The table lists around 58,000 distinct CDR3 sequences, approximately 15% of them singletons. This clonotype was counted at least ten times. Trimming left V 2 bases short and J 0 bases short, with 8 bases between. The CDR3 extends over 14 amino acids. Germline-derived CDR1 and CDR2 are GTSNPN and SVGIG (reference sequence).

Sequenced input: a population of CD138-negative cells sorted from bone marrow. This TCR came from a donor older than 35 with multiple myeloma. The chain joins TRBV30 to TRBJ2-1; D gene uncertain. The CDR3 sequence is CAWSPGGSYNEQFF. Here the CDR3 DNA reads TGTGCCTGGAGTCCAGGTGGCTCCTACAATGAGCAGTTCTTC.